The present T cell receptor (beta chain) was sequenced within a study of OX40 agonist ivuxolimab in advanced cancers. The protocol was immunoSEQ multiplex PCR, while the TCRdb copy is restricted to in-frame clones and leaves out a portion. The sample shows some 41,000 clones, roughly 93% of them seen only once. V was trimmed by 3 bases and J by 3 bases, leaving 9 bases between them. Germline CDR1 is MNHEY and CDR2 is SMNVEV (reference sequence). The CDR3 spans 13 residues. The specimen comprised CD4+ or CD8+ T cells sorted from blood, sampled in a trial of the OX40 agonist ivuxolimab. The V and J genes are TRBV27 and TRBJ2-7; D possibly corresponds to TRBD1 (5 bases). This TCR was recovered from an adult with an advanced solid tumor such as melanoma, head and neck, liver or kidney cancer. CDR3 DNA: TGTGCCAGCAGTTTGGGCAGGGACTACGAGCAGTACTTC. It codes for CASSLGRDYEQYF.